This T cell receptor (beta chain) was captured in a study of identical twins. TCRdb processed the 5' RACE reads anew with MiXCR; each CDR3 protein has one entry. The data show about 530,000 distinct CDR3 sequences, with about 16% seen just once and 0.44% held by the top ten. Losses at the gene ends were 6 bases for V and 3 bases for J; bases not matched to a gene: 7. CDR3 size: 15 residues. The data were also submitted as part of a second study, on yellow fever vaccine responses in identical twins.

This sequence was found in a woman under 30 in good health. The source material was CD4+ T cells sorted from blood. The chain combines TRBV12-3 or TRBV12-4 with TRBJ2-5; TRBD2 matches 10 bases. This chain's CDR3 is CASSQLAGVEETQYF. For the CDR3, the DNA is TGTGCCAGCAGCCAGCTAGCGGGAGTTGAAGAGACCCAGTACTTC.